The next 15 T cell receptor beta chains were all read from a single sample in a study of blood T cells in healthy people across ages. Using a J-beta primer mix together with a sample-barcoded 5' primer, a second PCR was run for roughly 6 to 12 cycles. TCRdb re-called the 5' RACE reads through MiXCR, storing one row per CDR3 protein. The profile covers approximately 780,000 distinct CDR3 sequences, with roughly 26% appearing a single time and around 3% taken by the ten largest. These data are also associated with another study on T cells of mothers and their children.

Sequencing was performed on blood. The receptors derive from a boy younger than 18 in good health.

CDR3 coding DNA: TGTGCCAGCAGCTTATTCTCTAGCTCCTACGAGCAGTACTTC. Its translation is CASSLFSSSYEQYF. The V call is TRBV11-2, the J call TRBJ2-1; D is unclear. Matching the DNA end better, TRBJ2-7 makes the J call doubtful. CDR1 is SGHAT, CDR2 FQNNGV, per germline. The CDR3 has 14 residues.

This sequence joins TRBV3-1 and TRBJ2-5; a weak D match, TRBD1 (6 bases). This CDR3 has 15 amino acids. Trimming pared 4 bases from V and 4 bases from J, leaving 16 bases between. Germline lookup yields CDR1 LGHDT and CDR2 YNNKEL (reference sequence). The CDR3 loop reads CASSPYRETGETQYF. In DNA form, the CDR3 reads TGTGCCAGCAGCCCGTACAGGGAGACGGGAGAGACCCAGTACTTC.

The J gene is TRBJ2-7, the V gene TRBV28; TRBD1 matches at 8 bases. V shed 7 bases and J 6 bases; nucleotides not matched to a gene: 11. The CDR3 is made up of 14 amino acids. Germline CDR1 MDHEN, CDR2 SYDVKM. The CDR3 reads CASTPAAGGGEQYF. DNA of the CDR3: TGTGCCAGCACGCCGGCGGCAGGGGGCGGCGAGCAGTACTTC.

In this sample, this clonotype turned up a few times. The J gene is TRBJ2-5, the V gene TRBV10-3; a weak D match, TRBD2 (5 bases). The CDR3 is made up of 14 amino acids. V gave up 4 bases and J gave up 0 bases, with 9 bases separating them. Germline CDR1 ENHRY, CDR2 SYGVKD. The CDR3 coding sequence is TGTGCCATCAGTGTGGCCGGGGACCAAGAGACCCAGTACTTC. Its protein is CAISVAGDQETQYF.

The chain links TRBV11-2 to TRBJ2-7; 7 bases match TRBD1. CDR1 is SGHAT, CDR2 FQNNGV, per germline. This CDR3 spans 15 amino acids. V shed 4 bases, J shed 1 base, and the junction held 7 bases outside the gene matches. CDR3 protein: CASSSIKGQSYEQYF. The CDR3 DNA reads as TGTGCCAGCAGCTCCATTAAGGGACAGTCCTACGAGCAGTACTTC.

J is TRBJ2-7 and V is TRBV2, with D perhaps matching TRBD1 or TRBD2 (5 bases each). Trimming shortened V by 6 bases and J by 0 bases, and 12 bases separated the two germline ends. The CDR3 spans 14 residues. The germline gives CDR1 SNHLY, CDR2 FYNNEI. CDR3 amino acids: CASRGTVSSYEQYF. The CDR3 DNA is TGTGCCAGCAGGGGGACGGTTAGCTCCTACGAGCAGTACTTC.

In this sample, this clonotype turned up a few times. The gene calls are TRBV12-3 or TRBV12-4 and TRBJ1-4; D not certain. The CDR3 runs 16 residues. The ends were cut back, 10 bases at V and 0 bases at J, with 18 bases in the middle. DNA for the CDR3: TGTGCCACCAGGAGAGGGAAGAGGGCAACTAATGAAAAACTGTTTTTT. Translated, it gives CATRRGKRATNEKLFF.

V is TRBV28 and J is TRBJ2-3; D might be TRBD1 (5 bases). CDR1 is MDHEN, CDR2 SYDVKM, per germline. This CDR3 is 12 amino acids long. V shed 2 bases and J shed 7 bases, with 7 bases lying between them. The CDR3 coding sequence is TGTGCCAGCAGTTTACAGGGTTATACGCAGTATTTT. As protein: CASSLQGYTQYF.

The V call is TRBV3-1, the J call TRBJ2-5; 8 bases are a match to TRBD1. The J call could be wrong; TRBJ2-7 is a better fit for the DNA end. The CDR3 loop spans 14 amino acids. From germline, CDR1 is LGHDT and CDR2 YNNKEL (reference sequence). CDR3 loop: CASSQGTGIDEQYF. CDR3 in DNA: TGTGCCAGCAGCCAAGGGACAGGGATCGACGAGCAGTACTTC.

The chain has TRBV7-9 and TRBJ1-4; D not resolved. V shed 6 bases and J shed 7 bases, with 12 bases lying between them. Germline V gives CDR1 SEHNR, CDR2 FQNEAQ (reference sequence). The CDR3 runs 13 residues. Written as DNA, the CDR3 is TGTGCCAGCAGTTTCGCAGGTGGTGAAAAACTGTTTTTT. Residues: CASSFAGGEKLFF.

This clonotype was observed a handful of times. This chain links TRBV2 with TRBJ2-5; 12 bases map to TRBD2. CDR1 is SNHLY and CDR2 is FYNNEI in the germline V gene. V shed 3 bases, J shed 3 bases, and the junction held 2 bases outside the gene matches. There are 15 residues in the CDR3. The CDR3 DNA is TGTGCCAGCAGTGACGGACTAGCGGGGAAAGAGACCCAGTACTTC. Translated, it gives CASSDGLAGKETQYF.

The chain links TRBV6-5 to TRBJ2-7; D unclear. This CDR3 region has 13 residues. Trimming removed 5 bases from V and 2 bases from J, with 10 bases in between. CDR1 and CDR2 (germline): MNHEY, SVGAGI. The CDR3 reads CASSPKETYEQYF. The CDR3 DNA is TGTGCCAGCAGTCCAAAAGAAACCTACGAGCAGTACTTC.

V usage is TRBV7-6 and J usage is TRBJ2-3, with a possible D match to TRBD2 (6 bases). The CDR3 spans 16 residues. V lost 2 bases to trimming and J lost 3 bases, with 15 bases between them. Germline lookup yields CDR1 SGHVS and CDR2 FNYEAQ. The CDR3 here is CASSLKEMTSTDTQYF. In DNA form, the CDR3 reads TGTGCCAGCAGCTTAAAGGAGATGACTAGTACAGATACGCAGTATTTT.

This clonotype was picked up a small number of times. The chain is built from TRBV28 and TRBJ1-1, with TRBD1 matching over 8 bases. Germline CDR1 and CDR2: MDHEN and SYDVKM. Trimming took 5 bases from V and 5 from J; bases not matched to a gene: 13. CDR3 length equals 16 residues. The CDR3 is CASSPRTGPHETEAFF. CDR3 sequence (DNA): TGTGCCAGCAGTCCAAGGACAGGGCCCCACGAAACTGAAGCTTTCTTT.

The chain recombines TRBV20-1 with TRBJ1-1; 7 nucleotides line up with TRBD1. The trim removed 6 bases at V and 11 bases at J, leaving 12 bases unmatched. Germline CDR1 is DFQATT and CDR2 is SNEGSKA (reference sequence). The CDR3 has 12 amino acids. The CDR3 here is CSAVPTGSGAFF. CDR3 sequence (DNA): TGCAGTGCGGTCCCGACAGGGAGTGGTGCTTTCTTT.